These T cell receptor beta chains were read from a single sample in a study of blood T cell repertoires in COVID-19. The table came from immunoSEQ multiplex PCR; TCRdb's copy has only in-frame clones and leaves some out. The sample has some 200,000 clones, approximately 86% seen once. The sequenced sample consisted of PBMCs or T cells enriched from blood (not recorded which). The receptors here all came from a woman aged 60-70 years with acute COVID-19. CDR3s include the opening cysteine and the closing phenylalanine or tryptophan. A D gene is named only where the DNA matches it firmly. Not every row has a clone size; where given, it reads once, few, many or a size class.

CDR3 length: 15; clone size: .; D gene: .; V gene: TRBV10-1; J gene: TRBJ1-4; CDR3 protein: CASSPGASPNEKLFF; CDR3 DNA: TGCGCCAGCAGCCCCGGAGCCAGCCCGAATGAAAAACTGTTTTTT
CDR3 length: 14; clone size: .; D gene: TRBD1; V gene: TRBV30; J gene: TRBJ1-4; CDR3 protein: CAWSDQGAGEKLFF; CDR3 DNA: TGTGCCTGGAGTGACCAGGGGGCAGGTGAAAAACTGTTTTTT
CDR3 length: 16; clone size: .; D gene: TRBD1; V gene: TRBV15; J gene: TRBJ1-5; CDR3 protein: CATSLTGEAPNQPQHF; CDR3 DNA: TGTGCCACCAGTTTGACAGGGGAGGCACCCAATCAGCCCCAGCATTTT
CDR3 length: 14; clone size: few; D gene: .; V gene: TRBV27; J gene: TRBJ1-2; CDR3 protein: CASSLFGGNYGYTF; CDR3 DNA: TGTGCCAGCAGTTTATTTGGCGGTAACTATGGCTACACCTTC
CDR3 length: 15; clone size: once; D gene: .; V gene: TRBV10-3; J gene: TRBJ1-2; CDR3 protein: CAISGRGRANYGYTF; CDR3 DNA: TGTGCCATCAGTGGAAGGGGTCGAGCTAACTATGGCTACACCTTC
CDR3 length: 15; clone size: .; D gene: TRBD1; V gene: TRBV6-1; J gene: TRBJ1-1; CDR3 protein: CASSELQGAVTEAFF; CDR3 DNA: TGTGCCAGCAGTGAACTCCAGGGGGCGGTCACTGAAGCTTTCTTT
CDR3 length: 16; clone size: once; D gene: TRBD1; V gene: TRBV7-2; J gene: TRBJ1-1; CDR3 protein: CASSGQGWSMNTEAFF; CDR3 DNA: TGTGCCAGCAGCGGACAGGGGTGGTCCATGAACACTGAAGCTTTCTTT
CDR3 length: 13; clone size: .; D gene: .; V gene: TRBV18; J gene: TRBJ1-2; CDR3 protein: CASSPPAEYGYTF; CDR3 DNA: TGTGCCAGCTCACCACCGGCGGAATATGGCTACACCTTC
CDR3 length: 15; clone size: .; D gene: .; V gene: TRBV5-6; J gene: TRBJ2-2; CDR3 protein: CASSWTDVGTGELFF; CDR3 DNA: TGTGCCAGCAGCTGGACAGATGTTGGCACCGGGGAGCTGTTTTTT
CDR3 length: 16; clone size: .; D gene: TRBD2; V gene: TRBV4-1; J gene: TRBJ2-7; CDR3 protein: CASSPGLAEILREQYF; CDR3 DNA: TGCGCCAGCAGCCCGGGACTAGCGGAAATCCTTCGAGAGCAGTACTTC
CDR3 length: 17; clone size: .; D gene: .; V gene: TRBV19; J gene: TRBJ2-7; CDR3 protein: CASRPRDLGGRSYEQYF; CDR3 DNA: TGTGCCAGTAGGCCCCGGGACCTCGGGGGTCGTTCCTACGAGCAGTACTTC
CDR3 length: 12; clone size: once; D gene: .; V gene: TRBV7-2; J gene: TRBJ2-5; CDR3 protein: CASSRGQETQYF; CDR3 DNA: TGTGCCAGCAGTAGGGGCCAAGAGACCCAGTACTTC
CDR3 length: 15; clone size: .; D gene: .; V gene: TRBV6-5; J gene: TRBJ2-1; CDR3 protein: CASRASGGSYNEQFF; CDR3 DNA: TGTGCCAGCAGAGCAAGTGGGGGGTCCTACAATGAGCAGTTCTTC
CDR3 length: 13; clone size: few; D gene: .; V gene: TRBV12-3/TRBV12-4; J gene: TRBJ1-1; CDR3 protein: CASSLGFRAEAFF; CDR3 DNA: TGTGCCAGCAGTTTAGGGTTCAGGGCCGAAGCTTTCTTT
CDR3 length: 14; clone size: .; D gene: .; V gene: TRBV10-1; J gene: TRBJ2-1; CDR3 protein: CASSAAVKYNEQFF; CDR3 DNA: TGCGCCAGCAGTGCGGCGGTCAAATACAATGAGCAGTTCTTC
CDR3 length: 15; clone size: .; D gene: TRBD2; V gene: TRBV10-1; J gene: TRBJ2-2; CDR3 protein: CASSGSGANTGELFF; CDR3 DNA: TGCGCCAGCAGTGGTAGCGGGGCGAACACCGGGGAGCTGTTTTTT
CDR3 length: 22; clone size: .; D gene: TRBD2; V gene: TRBV29-1; J gene: TRBJ2-7; CDR3 protein: CSAFQPTLGTGTSGRIFYEQYF; CDR3 DNA: TGCAGCGCTTTCCAACCCACACTCGGGACAGGGACTAGCGGGAGGATCTTCTACGAGCAGTACTTC
CDR3 length: 15; clone size: .; D gene: .; V gene: TRBV6-5; J gene: TRBJ1-2; CDR3 protein: CASSYSARGIYGYTF; CDR3 DNA: TGTGCCAGCAGTTACTCTGCCAGGGGTATCTATGGCTACACCTTC
CDR3 length: 12; clone size: .; D gene: TRBD1; V gene: TRBV3-1/TRBV3-2; J gene: TRBJ1-2; CDR3 protein: CASSGQAKGYTF; CDR3 DNA: TGTGCCAGCAGCGGACAGGCGAAAGGCTACACCTTC
CDR3 length: 13; clone size: .; D gene: TRBD1; V gene: TRBV6-5; J gene: TRBJ1-2; CDR3 protein: CASSRQGLYGYTF; CDR3 DNA: TGTGCCAGCAGCCGACAGGGCCTCTATGGCTACACCTTC
CDR3 length: 10; clone size: .; D gene: .; V gene: TRBV28; J gene: TRBJ2-5; CDR3 protein: CASRQETQYF; CDR3 DNA: TGTGCCAGCCGCCAAGAGACCCAGTACTTC
CDR3 length: 12; clone size: .; D gene: TRBD1; V gene: TRBV6-5; J gene: TRBJ1-2; CDR3 protein: CASRSTGNGYTF; CDR3 DNA: TGTGCCAGCCGCTCGACAGGGAATGGCTACACCTTC
CDR3 length: 13; clone size: .; D gene: .; V gene: TRBV24-1; J gene: TRBJ1-3; CDR3 protein: CATSVGAGNTIYF; CDR3 DNA: TGTGCCACCAGTGTTGGGGCAGGAAACACCATATATTTT
CDR3 length: 13; clone size: once; D gene: TRBD1; V gene: TRBV25-1; J gene: TRBJ2-3; CDR3 protein: CASGQGGTDTQYF; CDR3 DNA: TGTGCCAGCGGTCAGGGGGGCACAGATACGCAGTATTTT
CDR3 length: 14; clone size: .; D gene: TRBD1; V gene: TRBV19; J gene: TRBJ1-2; CDR3 protein: CASRVGGEVGGYTF; CDR3 DNA: TGTGCCAGTAGGGTAGGGGGCGAAGTTGGCGGCTACACCTTC
CDR3 length: 15; clone size: .; D gene: .; V gene: TRBV28; J gene: TRBJ1-3; CDR3 protein: CASNSNRASGNTIYF; CDR3 DNA: TGTGCCAGCAATAGCAACAGGGCCTCTGGAAACACCATATATTTT
CDR3 length: 15; clone size: .; D gene: TRBD1; V gene: TRBV2; J gene: TRBJ1-5; CDR3 protein: CASSGQGQGNQPQHF; CDR3 DNA: TGTGCCAGCAGTGGACAGGGTCAGGGCAATCAGCCCCAGCATTTT
CDR3 length: 14; clone size: .; D gene: .; V gene: TRBV4-3; J gene: TRBJ1-2; CDR3 protein: CASSQVSARDGYTF; CDR3 DNA: TGCGCCAGCAGCCAAGTTAGTGCCAGGGATGGCTACACCTTC
CDR3 length: 13; clone size: .; D gene: .; V gene: TRBV5-8; J gene: TRBJ1-5; CDR3 protein: CASSPAGDQPQHF; CDR3 DNA: TGTGCCAGCAGCCCCGCAGGGGATCAGCCCCAGCATTTT
CDR3 length: 15; clone size: .; D gene: .; V gene: TRBV4-3; J gene: TRBJ2-1; CDR3 protein: CASSQDWRTYNEQFF; CDR3 DNA: TGCGCCAGCAGCCAAGATTGGAGGACCTACAATGAGCAGTTCTTC
CDR3 length: 14; clone size: .; D gene: .; V gene: TRBV18; J gene: TRBJ2-3; CDR3 protein: CASSPSRSTDTQYF; CDR3 DNA: TGTGCCAGCTCACCATCCCGGTCCACAGATACGCAGTATTTT
CDR3 length: 13; clone size: .; D gene: TRBD2; V gene: TRBV11-2; J gene: TRBJ2-1; CDR3 protein: CASSSGTNNEQFF; CDR3 DNA: TGTGCCAGCAGCTCCGGGACTAACAATGAGCAGTTCTTC
CDR3 length: 12; clone size: .; D gene: .; V gene: TRBV7-8; J gene: TRBJ2-1; CDR3 protein: CASSRTGNEQFF; CDR3 DNA: TGTGCCAGCAGCCGAACTGGCAATGAGCAGTTCTTC
CDR3 length: 14; clone size: .; D gene: TRBD2; V gene: TRBV15; J gene: TRBJ2-5; CDR3 protein: CATSRGGGAETQYF; CDR3 DNA: TGTGCCACCAGCAGAGGCGGGGGGGCGGAGACCCAGTACTTC
CDR3 length: 13; clone size: .; D gene: .; V gene: TRBV15; J gene: TRBJ1-5; CDR3 protein: CATGKYSNQPQHF; CDR3 DNA: TGTGCCACGGGCAAGTATAGCAATCAGCCCCAGCATTTT
CDR3 length: 15; clone size: .; D gene: TRBD2; V gene: TRBV6-2/TRBV6-3; J gene: TRBJ2-1; CDR3 protein: CASRYWLAGVHEQFF; CDR3 DNA: TGTGCCAGCAGGTACTGGCTAGCGGGGGTCCATGAGCAGTTCTTC
CDR3 length: 16; clone size: once; D gene: TRBD2; V gene: TRBV30; J gene: TRBJ2-2; CDR3 protein: CAWSESGGVSTGELFF; CDR3 DNA: TGTGCCTGGAGCGAGTCCGGGGGGGTTTCCACCGGGGAGCTGTTTTTT
CDR3 length: 15; clone size: once; D gene: TRBD1; V gene: TRBV7-6; J gene: TRBJ1-5; CDR3 protein: CASSPYEGGYQPQHF; CDR3 DNA: TGTGCCAGCAGCCCGTATGAAGGGGGCTATCAGCCCCAGCATTTT
CDR3 length: 14; clone size: .; D gene: TRBD1; V gene: TRBV4-1; J gene: TRBJ1-2; CDR3 protein: CASSQDRGPRGYTF; CDR3 DNA: TGCGCCAGCAGCCAAGACAGGGGGCCGAGGGGCTACACCTTC
CDR3 length: 16; clone size: .; D gene: .; V gene: TRBV5-1; J gene: TRBJ2-1; CDR3 protein: CASSLARAALLDEQFF; CDR3 DNA: TGCGCCAGCAGCTTGGCGCGAGCCGCACTACTGGATGAGCAGTTCTTC
CDR3 length: 15; clone size: few; D gene: TRBD2; V gene: TRBV6-5; J gene: TRBJ2-3; CDR3 protein: CASRPKRGFTDTQYF; CDR3 DNA: TGTGCCAGCAGACCCAAGCGGGGTTTCACAGATACGCAGTATTTT
CDR3 length: 15; clone size: .; D gene: .; V gene: TRBV19; J gene: TRBJ1-3; CDR3 protein: CASSIGGRSGNTIYF; CDR3 DNA: TGTGCCAGTAGTATCGGGGGGCGCTCTGGAAACACCATATATTTT
CDR3 length: 14; clone size: .; D gene: .; V gene: TRBV21-1; J gene: TRBJ1-6; CDR3 protein: CASSPRDYYSPLHF; CDR3 DNA: TGTGCCAGCAGCCCCCGGGACTATTATTCACCCCTCCACTTT
CDR3 length: 14; clone size: few; D gene: TRBD1; V gene: TRBV2; J gene: TRBJ1-4; CDR3 protein: CASREQGEGEKLFF; CDR3 DNA: TGTGCCAGCAGAGAACAGGGGGAAGGAGAAAAACTGTTTTTT
CDR3 length: 14; clone size: .; D gene: .; V gene: TRBV6-6; J gene: TRBJ1-5; CDR3 protein: CASSATDSNQPQHF; CDR3 DNA: TGTGCCAGCAGTGCGACTGATTCCAATCAGCCCCAGCATTTT
CDR3 length: 13; clone size: .; D gene: .; V gene: TRBV6-5; J gene: TRBJ2-4; CDR3 protein: CASSQGTKNIQYF; CDR3 DNA: TGTGCCAGCAGCCAGGGCACCAAAAACATTCAGTACTTC
CDR3 length: 14; clone size: .; D gene: .; V gene: TRBV11-2; J gene: TRBJ2-7; CDR3 protein: CASRKLAGTYEQYF; CDR3 DNA: TGTGCCAGCAGAAAACTGGCCGGGACCTACGAGCAGTACTTC
CDR3 length: 13; clone size: .; D gene: .; V gene: TRBV7-8; J gene: TRBJ1-1; CDR3 protein: CASSLQVGAEAFF; CDR3 DNA: TGTGCCAGCAGCTTGCAGGTAGGGGCTGAAGCTTTCTTT